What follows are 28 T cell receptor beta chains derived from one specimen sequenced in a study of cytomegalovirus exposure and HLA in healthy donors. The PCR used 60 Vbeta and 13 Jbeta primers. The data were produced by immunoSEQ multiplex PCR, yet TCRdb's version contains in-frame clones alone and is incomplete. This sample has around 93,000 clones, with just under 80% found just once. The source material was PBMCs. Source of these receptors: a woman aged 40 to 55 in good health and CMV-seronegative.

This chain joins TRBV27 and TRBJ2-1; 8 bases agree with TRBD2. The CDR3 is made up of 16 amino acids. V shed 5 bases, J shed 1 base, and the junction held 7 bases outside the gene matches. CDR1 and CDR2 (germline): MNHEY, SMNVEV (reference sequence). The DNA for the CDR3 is TGTGCCAGCAGTCCCCCGGGACTAGGGTCCTACAATGAGCAGTTCTTC. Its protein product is CASSPPGLGSYNEQFF.

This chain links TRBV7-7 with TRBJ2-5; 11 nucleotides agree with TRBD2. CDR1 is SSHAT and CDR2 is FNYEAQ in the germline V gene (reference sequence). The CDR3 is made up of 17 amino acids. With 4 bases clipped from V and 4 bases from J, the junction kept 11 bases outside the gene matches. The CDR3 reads CASSSGTSGALRETQYF. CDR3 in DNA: TGTGCCAGCAGCTCAGGGACTAGCGGAGCCCTTCGAGAGACCCAGTACTTC.

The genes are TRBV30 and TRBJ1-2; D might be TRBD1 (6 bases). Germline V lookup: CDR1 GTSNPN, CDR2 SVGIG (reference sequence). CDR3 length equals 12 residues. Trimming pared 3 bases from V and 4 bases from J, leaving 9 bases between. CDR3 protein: CAWSQGTYGYTF. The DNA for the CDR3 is TGTGCCTGGAGCCAGGGGACCTATGGCTACACCTTC.

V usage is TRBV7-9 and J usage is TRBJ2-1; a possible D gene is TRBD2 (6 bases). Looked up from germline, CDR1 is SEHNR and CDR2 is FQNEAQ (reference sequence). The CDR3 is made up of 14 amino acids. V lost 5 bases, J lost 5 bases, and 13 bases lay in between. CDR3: CASSPPGGNNEQFF. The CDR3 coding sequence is TGTGCCAGCAGCCCGCCCGGAGGGAACAATGAGCAGTTCTTC.

DNA of the CDR3: TGTGCCAGCAGCTTGGGCAGGGGAGGGGAGCAGTACTTC. Its translation is CASSLGRGGEQYF. The chain uses TRBV5-6 and TRBJ2-5; maybe TRBD2 (7 bases). V gave up 0 bases and J gave up 11 bases, with 14 bases separating them. CDR3 size: 13 residues. The germline CDR1 and CDR2 sequences are SGHDT and YYEEEE.

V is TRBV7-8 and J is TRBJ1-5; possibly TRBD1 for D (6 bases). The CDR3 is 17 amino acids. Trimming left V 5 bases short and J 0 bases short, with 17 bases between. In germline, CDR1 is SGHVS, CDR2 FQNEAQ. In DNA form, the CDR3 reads TGTGCCAGCAGCCCCGGGGGGACACCGACTAGCAATCAGCCCCAGCATTTT. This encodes CASSPGGTPTSNQPQHF.

DNA of the CDR3: TGTGCCAGCAGTTTGGAGGGGGCGCTCACTGAAGCTTTCTTT. Translation: CASSLEGALTEAFF. V is TRBV28 and J is TRBJ1-1, with 7 bases aligning to TRBD1. V shed 3 bases and J 4 bases; nucleotides not matched to a gene: 5. The CDR3 has 14 residues. The germline V gene encodes CDR1 MDHEN and CDR2 SYDVKM.

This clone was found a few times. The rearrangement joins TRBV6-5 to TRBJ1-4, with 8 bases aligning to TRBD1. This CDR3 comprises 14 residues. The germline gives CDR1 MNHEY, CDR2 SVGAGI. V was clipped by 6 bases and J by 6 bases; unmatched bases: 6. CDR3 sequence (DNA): TGTGCCAGCAGCCAAACAGGGGGATATGAAAAACTGTTTTTT. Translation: CASSQTGGYEKLFF.

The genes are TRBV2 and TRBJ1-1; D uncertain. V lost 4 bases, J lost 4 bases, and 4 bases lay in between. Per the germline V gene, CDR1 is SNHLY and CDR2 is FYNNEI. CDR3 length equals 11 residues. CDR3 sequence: CASSVVTEAFF. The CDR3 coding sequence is TGTGCCAGCAGTGTAGTCACTGAAGCTTTCTTT.

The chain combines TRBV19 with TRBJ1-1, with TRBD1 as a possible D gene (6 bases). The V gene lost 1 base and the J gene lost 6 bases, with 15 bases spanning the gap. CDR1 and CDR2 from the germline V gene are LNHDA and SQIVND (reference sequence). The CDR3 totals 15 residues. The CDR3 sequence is CASSIVPGGGPEAFF. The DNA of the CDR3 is TGTGCCAGTAGTATAGTCCCTGGGGGCGGTCCTGAAGCTTTCTTT.

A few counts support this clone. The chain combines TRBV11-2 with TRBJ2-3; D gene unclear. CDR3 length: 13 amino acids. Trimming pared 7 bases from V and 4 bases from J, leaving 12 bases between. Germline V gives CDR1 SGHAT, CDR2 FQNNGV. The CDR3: CASTPRSADTQYF. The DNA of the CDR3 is TGTGCCAGCACCCCCCGTTCGGCAGATACGCAGTATTTT.

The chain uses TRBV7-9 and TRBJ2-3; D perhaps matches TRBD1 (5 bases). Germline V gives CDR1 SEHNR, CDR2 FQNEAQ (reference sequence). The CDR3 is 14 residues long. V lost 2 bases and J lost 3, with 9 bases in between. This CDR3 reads CASSLRGRTDTQYF. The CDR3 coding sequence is TGTGCCAGCAGCTTAAGGGGCAGAACAGATACGCAGTATTTT.

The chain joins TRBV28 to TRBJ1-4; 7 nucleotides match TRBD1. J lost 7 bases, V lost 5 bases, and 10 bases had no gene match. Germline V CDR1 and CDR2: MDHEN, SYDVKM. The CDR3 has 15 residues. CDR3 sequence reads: CASSPRTGVGEKLFF. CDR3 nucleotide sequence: TGTGCCAGCAGTCCCCGAACAGGGGTGGGTGAAAAACTGTTTTTT.

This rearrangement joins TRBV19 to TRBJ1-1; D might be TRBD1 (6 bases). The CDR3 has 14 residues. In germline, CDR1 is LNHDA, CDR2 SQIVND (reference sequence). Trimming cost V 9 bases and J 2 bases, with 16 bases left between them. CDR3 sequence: CASKAQGANTEAFF. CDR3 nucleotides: TGTGCCAGCAAGGCACAGGGAGCCAACACTGAAGCTTTCTTT.

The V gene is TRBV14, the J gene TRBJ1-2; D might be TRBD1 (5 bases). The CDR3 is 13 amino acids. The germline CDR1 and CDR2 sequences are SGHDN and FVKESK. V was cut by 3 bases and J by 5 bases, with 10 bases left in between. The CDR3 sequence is CASSHAGKYGYTF. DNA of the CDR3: TGTGCCAGCAGCCACGCAGGGAAATATGGCTACACCTTC.

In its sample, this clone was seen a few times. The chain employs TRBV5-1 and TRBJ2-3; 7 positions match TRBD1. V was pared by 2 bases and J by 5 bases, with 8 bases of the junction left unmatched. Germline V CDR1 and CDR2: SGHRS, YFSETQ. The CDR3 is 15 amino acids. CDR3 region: CASSLRQAGGDTQYF. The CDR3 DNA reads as TGCGCCAGCAGCTTACGACAGGCAGGGGGAGATACGCAGTATTTT.

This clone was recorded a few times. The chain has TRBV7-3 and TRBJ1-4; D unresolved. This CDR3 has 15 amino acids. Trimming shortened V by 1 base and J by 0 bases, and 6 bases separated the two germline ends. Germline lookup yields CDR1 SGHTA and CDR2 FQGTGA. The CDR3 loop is CASSLMRATNEKLFF. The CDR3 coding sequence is TGTGCCAGCAGCTTAATGCGGGCAACTAATGAAAAACTGTTTTTT.

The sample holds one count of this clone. CDR3 region: CASSLAGGGDTQYF. CDR3 coding DNA: TGTGCCAGCAGTTTAGCGGGCGGGGGGGATACGCAGTATTTT. V usage is TRBV28 and J usage is TRBJ2-3; 8 nucleotides line up with TRBD2. V gave up 2 bases and J gave up 6 bases; unmatched junction bases: 4. The CDR3 consists of 14 residues. CDR1 and CDR2 from the germline V gene are MDHEN and SYDVKM.

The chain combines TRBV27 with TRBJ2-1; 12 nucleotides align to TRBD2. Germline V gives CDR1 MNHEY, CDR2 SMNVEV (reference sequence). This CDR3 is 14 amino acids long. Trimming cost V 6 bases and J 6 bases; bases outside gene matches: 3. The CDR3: CASSGLAGINEQFF. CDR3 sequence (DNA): TGTGCCAGCAGCGGACTAGCGGGAATCAATGAGCAGTTCTTC.

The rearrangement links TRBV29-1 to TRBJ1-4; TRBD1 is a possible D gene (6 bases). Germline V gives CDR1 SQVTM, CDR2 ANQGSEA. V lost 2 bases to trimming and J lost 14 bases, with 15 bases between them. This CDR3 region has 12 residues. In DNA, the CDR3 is TGCAGCGTTGAAAAGTCGTCAGGGGTTCTGTTTTTT. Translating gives CSVEKSSGVLFF.

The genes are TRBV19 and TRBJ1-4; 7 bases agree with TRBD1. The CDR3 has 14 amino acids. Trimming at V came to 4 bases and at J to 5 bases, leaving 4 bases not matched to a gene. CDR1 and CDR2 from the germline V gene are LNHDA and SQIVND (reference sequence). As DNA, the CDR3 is TGTGCCAGTAGTAACAGGGGTCCCAATGAAAAACTGTTTTTT. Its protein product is CASSNRGPNEKLFF.

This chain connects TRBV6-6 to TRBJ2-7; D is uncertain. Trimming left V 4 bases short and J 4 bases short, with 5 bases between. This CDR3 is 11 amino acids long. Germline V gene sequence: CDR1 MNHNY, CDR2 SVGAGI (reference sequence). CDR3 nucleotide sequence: TGTGCCAGCAGTTCTCAGTACGAGCAGTACTTC. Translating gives CASSSQYEQYF.

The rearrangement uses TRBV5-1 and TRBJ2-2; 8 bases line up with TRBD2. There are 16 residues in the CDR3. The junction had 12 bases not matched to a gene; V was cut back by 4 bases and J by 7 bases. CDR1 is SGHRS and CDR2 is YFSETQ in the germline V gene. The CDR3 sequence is CASSHGLALGGGELFF. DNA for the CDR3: TGCGCCAGCAGCCATGGACTAGCCTTGGGTGGCGGGGAGCTGTTTTTT.

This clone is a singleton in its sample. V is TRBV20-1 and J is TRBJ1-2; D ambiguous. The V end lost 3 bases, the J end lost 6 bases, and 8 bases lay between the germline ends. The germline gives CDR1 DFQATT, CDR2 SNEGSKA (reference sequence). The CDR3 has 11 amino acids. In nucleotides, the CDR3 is TGCAGTGCTAGTGACACCCATGGCTACACCTTC. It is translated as CSASDTHGYTF.

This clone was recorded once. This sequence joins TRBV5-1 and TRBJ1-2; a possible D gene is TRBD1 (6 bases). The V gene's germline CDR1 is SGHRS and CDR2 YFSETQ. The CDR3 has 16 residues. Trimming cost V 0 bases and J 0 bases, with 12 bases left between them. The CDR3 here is CASSLEGQSANYGYTF. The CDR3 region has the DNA TGCGCCAGCAGCTTGGAAGGACAGTCCGCTAACTATGGCTACACCTTC.

CDR3 bases: TGTGCCAGGTCCCGGGGACAGAAGGAGGAAGAGCAGTTCTTC. This codes for CARSRGQKEEEQFF. V gene TRBV2 combines with J gene TRBJ2-1; TRBD1 matches 7 bases. V shed 9 bases and J 10 bases; nucleotides not matched to a gene: 15. The CDR3 is 14 amino acids. Germline CDR1 reads SNHLY; CDR2 reads FYNNEI. Looking up the rest from reference TRBV2 and TRBJ2-1 gives the full variable domain: EPEVTQTPSHQVTQMGQEVILRCVPISNHLYFYWYRQILGQKVEFLVSFYNNEISEKSEIFDDQFSVERPDGSNFTLKIRSTKLEDSAMYFCARSRGQKEEEQFFGPGTRLTVL.

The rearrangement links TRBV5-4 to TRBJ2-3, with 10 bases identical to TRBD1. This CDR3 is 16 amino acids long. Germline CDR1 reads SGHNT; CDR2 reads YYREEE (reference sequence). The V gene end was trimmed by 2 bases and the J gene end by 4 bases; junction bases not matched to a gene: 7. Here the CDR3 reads CASSLTGTGVADTQYF. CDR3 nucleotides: TGTGCCAGCAGCTTAACCGGGACAGGGGTAGCAGATACGCAGTATTTT. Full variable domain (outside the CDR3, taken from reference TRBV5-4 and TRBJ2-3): ETGVTQSPTHLIKTRGQQVTLRCSSQSGHNTVSWYQQALGQGPQFIFQYYREEENGRGNFPPRFSGLQFPNYSSELNVNALELDDSALYLCASSLTGTGVADTQYFGPGTRLTVL.

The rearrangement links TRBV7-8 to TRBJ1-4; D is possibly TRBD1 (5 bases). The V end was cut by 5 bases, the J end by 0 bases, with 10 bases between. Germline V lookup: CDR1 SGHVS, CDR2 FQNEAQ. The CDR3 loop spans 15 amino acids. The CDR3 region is CASSAAGTTNEKLFF. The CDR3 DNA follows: TGTGCCAGCAGCGCCGCAGGGACAACTAATGAAAAACTGTTTTTT.